Described below is a single T cell receptor beta chain sequence and its context. The antigen remains unidentified. Profiling relied on immunoSEQ multiplex PCR, and the TCRdb table lists in-frame clones only, not all of them. The profile shows some 70,000 clones, 80% of them singletons. V was shortened by 5 bases and J by 1 base, with 15 bases between the two germline ends. The CDR3 is made up of 15 amino acids. Germline CDR1 reads MNHNY; CDR2 reads SVGAGI (reference sequence). This record comes from a study of OX40 agonist ivuxolimab in advanced cancers. Study results and caveats: Expanded clones belonging to CD8+ T cells outnumbered, on average, those of CD4+. People who partly responded at 0.1-3.0 mg/kg had some of the least clonal expansion seen. Low normalized T-cell clonal expansion also characterized some of the nonresponders.

The chain has TRBV6-6 and TRBJ2-7; D might be TRBD2 (7 bases). This material consisted of CD4+ or CD8+ T cells sorted from blood, taken in a trial of the OX40 agonist ivuxolimab. The TCR was taken from an adult with an advanced solid tumor such as melanoma, head and neck, liver or kidney cancer. The chain's CDR3 is CASSPGGSESYEQYF. CDR3 nucleotides: TGTGCCAGCAGTCCGGGGGGCTCGGAGTCCTACGAGCAGTACTTC.